One and the same sample provided the 6 T cell receptor beta chains below, sequenced in a study of blood T cell repertoires in COVID-19. Sequenced by immunoSEQ multiplex PCR; TCRdb stores in-frame clones only, minus some. The repertoire holds 100,000 to 150,000 clones, with roughly nine tenths as singletons. What was sequenced was peripheral blood. These TCRs come from a man aged 65 to 85 who had recovered from COVID-19.

V is TRBV28 and J is TRBJ2-2; 9 bases agree with TRBD1. V gave up 3 bases and J gave up 3 bases; unmatched junction bases: 5. The germline V gene has CDR1 MDHEN and CDR2 SYDVKM. The CDR3 length is 16 residues. Written as DNA, the CDR3 is TGTGCCAGCAGTTTCCCACGGACAGGGGACACCGGGGAGCTGTTTTTT. Amino acids: CASSFPRTGDTGELFF.

The chain employs TRBV29-1 and TRBJ2-1; TRBD1 agrees at 9 bases. V was pared by 8 bases and J by 5 bases, with 10 bases of the junction left unmatched. There are 14 residues in the CDR3. Looked up from germline, CDR1 is SQVTM and CDR2 is ANQGSEA. CDR3 residues: CSTTGTGPNNEQFF. CDR3 bases: TGCAGCACGACCGGGACAGGGCCTAACAATGAGCAGTTCTTC.

The chain combines TRBV7-7 with TRBJ2-1; no clear D. The V and J ends lost 1 base and 6 bases respectively, with 16 bases between them. This CDR3 comprises 16 residues. The germline V gene encodes CDR1 SSHAT and CDR2 FNYEAQ (reference sequence). CDR3 loop: CASSLDGASPFNEQFF. The CDR3 DNA sequence: TGTGCCAGCAGCTTAGACGGAGCTAGTCCATTCAATGAGCAGTTCTTC.

This rearrangement joins TRBV14 to TRBJ2-1; the match to TRBD2 covers 13 bases. V dropped 6 bases and J dropped 10; count of bases not matched to a gene: 9. The CDR3 is 15 residues long. Germline V CDR1 and CDR2: SGHDN, FVKESK. The CDR3 region is CASSRLAGGWREQFF. The CDR3 bases are TGTGCCAGCAGTCGACTAGCGGGGGGATGGAGGGAGCAGTTCTTC.

This rearrangement joins TRBV5-1 to TRBJ1-1, with 7 bases fitting TRBD1. Germline trimming cut 4 bases from V and 2 bases from J; bases unmatched to any gene: 8. CDR3 size: 15 residues. Germline loops: CDR1 SGHRS, CDR2 YFSETQ. Written as DNA, the CDR3 is TGCGCCAGCAGCCCCCTGGGACAGAGAAACACTGAAGCTTTCTTT. Its translation: CASSPLGQRNTEAFF.

The V call is TRBV6-2 or TRBV6-3, the J call TRBJ2-7; TRBD1 is a possible D gene (6 bases). Germline V gene sequence: CDR1 MNHEY, CDR2 SVGEGT. Trimming cost V 0 bases and J 3 bases, with 15 bases left between them. This CDR3 is 16 amino acids long. The CDR3 region has the DNA TGTGCCAGCAGTTACTCGATCCGACAGGCCCTCTACGAGCAGTACTTC. Translation: CASSYSIRQALYEQYF.